This entry lists 19 T cell receptor beta chains sequenced from one sample in a study of cytomegalovirus exposure and HLA in healthy donors. PCR was performed using 60 Vbeta and 13 Jbeta primers. Assay: immunoSEQ multiplex PCR; the TCRdb copy retains only in-frame clones and omits some. This repertoire shows 210,000 or so clones, about 85% found once; its top ten account for roughly 10%. The specimen was PBMCs. Receptor source: a woman in her forties or fifties in good health and CMV-seropositive.

The rearrangement joins TRBV7-3 to TRBJ2-7; 9 nucleotides align to TRBD1. The CDR3 contains 13 residues. The germline gives CDR1 SGHTA, CDR2 FQGTGA. The V segment lost 3 bases and the J segment 4 bases; nucleotides outside the gene matches: 1. For the CDR3, the DNA is TGTGCCAGCAGCTTCGGACAGGGGTACGAGCAGTACTTC. It encodes CASSFGQGYEQYF. The whole variable domain, remainder taken from reference TRBV7-3 and TRBJ2-7, is GAGVSQTPSNKVTEKGKYVELRCDPISGHTALYWYRQSLGQGPEFLIYFQGTGAADDSGLPNDRFFAVRPEGSVSTLKIQRTERGDSAVYLCASSFGQGYEQYFGPGTRLTVT.

The chain combines TRBV28 with TRBJ1-2; D is ambiguous. This CDR3 region has 12 residues. Per the germline V gene, CDR1 is MDHEN and CDR2 is SYDVKM. With 7 bases removed from V and 4 bases from J, the gap between germline ends came to 10 bases. CDR3 loop: CASTPGIYGYTF. The CDR3 DNA reads TGTGCCAGCACCCCGGGAATCTATGGCTACACCTTC.

The chain couples TRBV11-2 to TRBJ2-7; a possible D gene is TRBD2 (6 bases). V was trimmed by 1 base and J by 3 bases, leaving 16 bases between them. The CDR3 sequence is 16 residues long. Germline-derived CDR1 and CDR2 are SGHAT and FQNNGV. The CDR3 coding sequence is TGTGCCAGCAGCTTAGGAACGACACTAGCTAACTACGAGCAGTACTTC. Its protein product is CASSLGTTLANYEQYF. The full variable domain, rest sourced from reference TRBV11-2 and TRBJ2-7, is EAGVAQSPRYKIIEKRQSVAFWCNPISGHATLYWYQQILGQGPKLLIQFQNNGVVDDSQLPKDRFSAERLKGVDSTLKIQPAKLEDSAVYLCASSLGTTLANYEQYFGPGTRLTVT.

The J gene is TRBJ2-3, the V gene TRBV19; 8 bases fit TRBD2. There are 14 residues in the CDR3. V shed 3 bases and J 6 bases; nucleotides not matched to a gene: 5. Germline V gives CDR1 LNHDA, CDR2 SQIVND (reference sequence). CDR3 residues: CASSIGLARDTQYF. In nucleotides, the CDR3 is TGTGCCAGTAGTATCGGACTAGCAAGGGATACGCAGTATTTT. Variable domain in full (rest from reference TRBV19 and TRBJ2-3): DGGITQSPKYLFRKEGQNVTLSCEQNLNHDAMYWYRQDPGQGLRLIYYSQIVNDFQKGDIAEGYSVSREKKESFPLTVTSAQKNPTAFYLCASSIGLARDTQYFGPGTRLTVL.

The V gene is TRBV5-4, the J gene TRBJ2-7, with a possible D match to TRBD1 (5 bases). Per germline, CDR1 SGHNT and CDR2 YYREEE (reference sequence). The V end lost 3 bases, the J end lost 9 bases, and 16 bases lay between the germline ends. The length of the CDR3 is 13 residues. The CDR3 bases are TGTGCCAGCAGCTCTAGGGGCGGCATGGGGCAGTACTTC. This codes for CASSSRGGMGQYF.

The chain uses TRBV4-1 and TRBJ1-4, with D hard to call. CDR3 length: 14 amino acids. The germline gives CDR1 MGHRA, CDR2 YSYEKL. Trimming left V 1 base short and J 8 bases short, with 11 bases between. The CDR3 sequence is CASSQVFRGEKLFF. Here the CDR3 DNA reads TGCGCCAGCAGCCAAGTCTTTCGGGGAGAAAAACTGTTTTTT.

The CDR3 region is CASSVVLADTQYF. The DNA for the CDR3 is TGTGCCAGCAGCGTAGTTCTCGCAGATACGCAGTATTTT. The V call is TRBV9, the J call TRBJ2-3; D call uncertain. The CDR3 spans 13 residues. In germline, CDR1 is SGDLS, CDR2 YYNGEE. V lost 0 bases and J 4 bases, leaving 6 bases between the germline ends.

The rearrangement links TRBV2 to TRBJ2-5; D unresolved. The CDR3 is 12 amino acids. V lost 2 bases and J lost 4, with 5 bases in between. CDR1 and CDR2 from the germline V gene are SNHLY and FYNNEI. The CDR3 DNA follows: TGTGCCAGCAGTGAATCAGGAGAGACCCAGTACTTC. It specifies CASSESGETQYF. Supplemented by reference TRBV2 and TRBJ2-5, the full variable domain reads EPEVTQTPSHQVTQMGQEVILRCVPISNHLYFYWYRQILGQKVEFLVSFYNNEISEKSEIFDDQFSVERPDGSNFTLKIRSTKLEDSAMYFCASSESGETQYFGPGTRLLVL.

This chain connects TRBV7-6 to TRBJ1-5; maybe TRBD1 (6 bases). V dropped 6 bases and J dropped 4 bases, with 25 bases sitting between them. CDR1 and CDR2 (germline): SGHVS, FNYEAQ. The CDR3 is 18 amino acids. The CDR3 reads CASSSFPGLRGLNQPQHF. Written as DNA, the CDR3 is TGTGCCAGCAGTTCTTTTCCAGGACTCAGGGGCTTAAATCAGCCCCAGCATTTT. The full variable domain, its missing parts supplied by reference TRBV7-6 and TRBJ1-5, is GAGVSQSPRYKVTKRGQDVALRCDPISGHVSLYWYRQALGQGPEFLTYFNYEAQQDKSGLPNDRFSAERPEGSISTLTIQRTEQRDSAMYRCASSSFPGLRGLNQPQHFGDGTRLSIL.

The chain combines TRBV5-4 with TRBJ1-2, with TRBD1 matching over 10 bases. The CDR3 runs 17 residues. V trimming: 5 bases; J trimming: 2 bases; junction bases outside the gene matches: 12. Germline assignment: CDR1 SGHNT and CDR2 YYREEE (reference sequence). In nucleotides, the CDR3 is TGTGCCAGCAGTACGGGGACAGGGGCCGTTCGCAACTATGGCTACACCTTC. It codes for CASSTGTGAVRNYGYTF.

The genes are TRBV10-3 and TRBJ2-7; D may be TRBD2 (5 bases). Germline V gene sequence: CDR1 ENHRY, CDR2 SYGVKD. The CDR3 is 12 residues long. The V end was cut by 5 bases, the J end by 6 bases, with 11 bases between. In DNA form, the CDR3 reads TGTGCCATCAGTCAGACGGGAACCGAGCAGTACTTC. This translates into CAISQTGTEQYF.

The table lists this clone with a count of one. The V call is TRBV6-6, the J call TRBJ1-1; D possibly corresponds to TRBD1 (6 bases). The CDR3 consists of 12 residues. V dropped 6 bases and J dropped 6 bases, with 11 bases sitting between them. Germline assignment: CDR1 MNHNY and CDR2 SVGAGI (reference sequence). This CDR3 reads CASRAGAPEAFF. CDR3 DNA sequence: TGTGCCAGCAGAGCGGGGGCCCCTGAAGCTTTCTTT.

CDR3 protein: CASSAGQINTEAFF. CDR3 DNA: TGTGCCAGCAGCGCCGGACAGATCAACACTGAAGCTTTCTTT. The gene calls are TRBV9 and TRBJ1-1; maybe TRBD1 (6 bases). CDR3 size: 14 residues. V lost 3 bases and J lost 2, with 11 bases in between. Germline lookup yields CDR1 SGDLS and CDR2 YYNGEE.

The V and J genes are TRBV7-7 and TRBJ2-6; D is uncertain. V was cut by 1 base and J by 0 bases, with 10 bases left in between. The CDR3 has 17 amino acids. CDR1 and CDR2 (germline): SSHAT, FNYEAQ (reference sequence). The DNA of the CDR3 is TGTGCCAGCAGCTTAGGTGTGGCAGACTCTGGGGCCAACGTCCTGACTTTC. Translated: CASSLGVADSGANVLTF.

The genes are TRBV6-1 and TRBJ2-2, with D uncertain. The length of the CDR3 is 15 residues. Trimming took off 2 bases at V and 6 bases at J, with 13 bases between the two ends. CDR1 and CDR2 from the germline V gene are MNHNS and SASEGT. The DNA of the CDR3 is TGTGCCAGCAGTGAAACCTTCTGGCTCCCCGGGGAGCTGTTTTTT. Translated: CASSETFWLPGELFF.

The V and J genes are TRBV2 and TRBJ1-1; 10 bases are shared with TRBD1. This CDR3 has 16 residues. Germline V gene data show CDR1 as SNHLY and CDR2 as FYNNEI. V was clipped by 6 bases and J by 6 bases; unmatched bases: 13. CDR3 region: CASRGRDRGLGAEAFF. CDR3 nucleotides: TGTGCCAGCAGGGGCCGGGACAGGGGACTTGGCGCTGAAGCTTTCTTT.

This chain joins TRBV2 and TRBJ2-2, with D maybe TRBD1 (6 bases). The CDR3 has 13 amino acids. CDR1 and CDR2 from the germline V gene are SNHLY and FYNNEI. With 11 bases removed from V and 6 bases from J, the gap between germline ends came to 16 bases. The CDR3 here is CAGSGQLSGELFF. The CDR3 bases are TGTGCCGGATCAGGACAGCTTTCCGGGGAGCTGTTTTTT.

In DNA form, the CDR3 reads TGTGCCAGCAGCTCAGGACGGGGTTTGGCAACTAATGAAAAACTGTTTTTT. This codes for CASSSGRGLATNEKLFF. This rearrangement joins TRBV5-6 to TRBJ1-4; no clear D gene. The CDR3 covers 17 residues. Germline V CDR1 and CDR2: SGHDT, YYEEEE. The ends were cut back, 3 bases at V and 0 bases at J, with 15 bases in the middle.

This clone was detected ten times or more. The chain employs TRBV6-6 and TRBJ1-4; no clear D gene. From germline, CDR1 is MNHNY and CDR2 SVGAGI (reference sequence). This CDR3 contains 15 residues. With 5 bases removed from V and 0 bases from J, the gap between germline ends came to 10 bases. The CDR3 loop reads CASSISRATNEKLFF. CDR3 in DNA: TGTGCCAGCAGTATTAGTCGCGCAACTAATGAAAAACTGTTTTTT.